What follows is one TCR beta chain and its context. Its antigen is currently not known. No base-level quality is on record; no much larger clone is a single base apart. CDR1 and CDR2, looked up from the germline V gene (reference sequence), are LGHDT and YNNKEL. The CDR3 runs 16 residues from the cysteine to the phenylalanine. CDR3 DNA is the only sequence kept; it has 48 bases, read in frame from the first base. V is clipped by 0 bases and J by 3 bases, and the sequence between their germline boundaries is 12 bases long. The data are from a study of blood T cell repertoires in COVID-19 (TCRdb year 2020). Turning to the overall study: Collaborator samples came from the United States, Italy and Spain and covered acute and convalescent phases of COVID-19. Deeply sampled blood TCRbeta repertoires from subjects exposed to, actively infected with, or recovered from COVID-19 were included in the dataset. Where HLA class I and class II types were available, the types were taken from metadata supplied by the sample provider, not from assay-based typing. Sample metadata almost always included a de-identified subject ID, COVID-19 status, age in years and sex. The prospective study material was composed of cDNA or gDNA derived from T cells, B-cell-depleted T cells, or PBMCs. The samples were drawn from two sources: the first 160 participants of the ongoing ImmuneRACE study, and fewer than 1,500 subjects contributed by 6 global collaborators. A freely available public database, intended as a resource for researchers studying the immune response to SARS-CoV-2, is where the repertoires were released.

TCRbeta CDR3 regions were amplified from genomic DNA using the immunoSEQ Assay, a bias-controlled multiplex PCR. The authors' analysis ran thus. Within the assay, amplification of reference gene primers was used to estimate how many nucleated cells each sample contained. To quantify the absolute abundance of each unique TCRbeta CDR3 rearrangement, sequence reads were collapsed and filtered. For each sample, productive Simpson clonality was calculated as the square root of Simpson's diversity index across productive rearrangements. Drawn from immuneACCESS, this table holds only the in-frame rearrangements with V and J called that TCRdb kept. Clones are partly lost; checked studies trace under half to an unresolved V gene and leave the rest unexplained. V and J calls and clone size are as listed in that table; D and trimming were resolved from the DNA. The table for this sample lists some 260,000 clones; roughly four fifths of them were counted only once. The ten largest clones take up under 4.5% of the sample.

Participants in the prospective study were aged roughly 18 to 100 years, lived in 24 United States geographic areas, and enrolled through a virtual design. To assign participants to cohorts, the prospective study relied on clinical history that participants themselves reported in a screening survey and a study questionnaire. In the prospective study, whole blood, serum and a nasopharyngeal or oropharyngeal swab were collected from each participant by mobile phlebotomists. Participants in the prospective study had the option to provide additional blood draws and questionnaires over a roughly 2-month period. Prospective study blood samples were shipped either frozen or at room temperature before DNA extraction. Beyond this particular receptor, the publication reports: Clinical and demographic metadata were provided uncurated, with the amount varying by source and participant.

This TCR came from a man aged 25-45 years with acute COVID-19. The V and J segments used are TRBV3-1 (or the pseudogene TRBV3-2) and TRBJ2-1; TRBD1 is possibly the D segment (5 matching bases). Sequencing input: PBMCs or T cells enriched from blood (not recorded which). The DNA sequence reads TGTGCCAGCAGCCAAGATAGAACAGGTCACTACAATGAGCAGTTCTTC. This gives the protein CASSQDRTGHYNEQFF.